This passage covers 4 T cell receptor beta chains from one sample sequenced in a study of T cells in Graves' hyperthyroidism and ophthalmopathy. Amplification of TCR beta CDR3 regions was performed using RNA transcripts as template. TCR CDR3 regions were first amplified by RT-PCR with HTBI primers. Using its own MiXCR run on the multiplex PCR reads, TCRdb lists one record per CDR3 protein. This sample has about 350,000 distinct CDR3 sequences, with approximately 14% found just once. The sequenced material came from blood. Receptors were obtained from a woman aged 30 to 39 with Graves' hyperthyroidism.

The chain is built from TRBV4-2 and TRBJ2-5; tentatively, D is TRBD1 or TRBD2 (5 bases each). CDR3 length: 15 amino acids. The V end was cut by 6 bases, the J end by 5 bases, with 19 bases between. The germline CDR1 and CDR2 sequences are LGHNA and YNFKEQ. CDR3 DNA: TGTGCCAGCAGTCCGGGATGGGGGAACGGCGAGACCCAGTACTTC. This sequence encodes CASSPGWGNGETQYF.

The V call is TRBV18, the J call TRBJ2-3, with D perhaps matching TRBD2 (5 bases). V lost 3 bases to trimming and J lost 6 bases, with 10 bases between them. From germline, CDR1 is KGHSH and CDR2 LQKENI. This CDR3 has 13 residues. The CDR3, as DNA: TGTGCCAGCTCACCTCCTAGCTTTGATACGCAGTATTTT. Residues: CASSPPSFDTQYF. The variable domain in full, completed from reference TRBV18 and TRBJ2-3, reads NAGVMQNPRHLVRRRGQEARLRCSPMKGHSHVYWYRQLPEEGLKFMVYLQKENIIDESGMPKERFSAEFPKEGPSILRIQQVVRGDSAAYFCASSPPSFDTQYFGPGTRLTVL.

This clonotype was seen ten or more times. The rearrangement links TRBV2 to TRBJ2-3; 7 bases map to TRBD2. The CDR3 is 16 residues long. The J segment lost 5 bases and the V segment lost 6 bases, leaving 14 bases of the junction unmatched. Germline V gene lookup returns CDR1 SNHLY and CDR2 FYNNEI. CDR3 nucleotides: TGTGCCAGCAGCTGGGCCCCCGGACTAGAGGTAGATACGCAGTATTTT. It is translated as CASSWAPGLEVDTQYF.

The V and J genes are TRBV28 and TRBJ2-2; TRBD1 matches 7 bases. CDR1 and CDR2 (germline): MDHEN, SYDVKM. V lost 6 bases to trimming and J lost 1 base; unmatched junction nucleotides: 8. This CDR3 region has 16 residues. CDR3 loop: CASRRANRGNTGELFF. As DNA, the CDR3 is TGTGCCAGCAGAAGGGCCAACAGGGGGAACACCGGGGAGCTGTTTTTT.